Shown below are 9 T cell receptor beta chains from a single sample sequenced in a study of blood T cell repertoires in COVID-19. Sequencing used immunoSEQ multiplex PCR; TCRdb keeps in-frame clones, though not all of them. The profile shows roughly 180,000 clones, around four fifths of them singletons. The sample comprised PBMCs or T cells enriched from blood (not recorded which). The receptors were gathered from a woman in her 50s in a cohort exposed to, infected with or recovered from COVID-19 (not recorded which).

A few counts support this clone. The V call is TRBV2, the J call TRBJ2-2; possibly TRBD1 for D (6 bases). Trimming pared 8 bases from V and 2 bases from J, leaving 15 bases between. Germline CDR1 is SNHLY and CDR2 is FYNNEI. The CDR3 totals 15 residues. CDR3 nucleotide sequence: TGTGCCAGCGAGAGAGGGGGTCAAAACACCGGGGAGCTGTTTTTT. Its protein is CASERGGQNTGELFF.

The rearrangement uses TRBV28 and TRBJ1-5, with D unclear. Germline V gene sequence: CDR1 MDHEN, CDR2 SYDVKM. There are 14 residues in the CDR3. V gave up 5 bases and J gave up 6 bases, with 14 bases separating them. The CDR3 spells CASSPPSRTQPQHF. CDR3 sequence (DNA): TGTGCCAGCAGTCCGCCGAGCCGTACTCAGCCCCAGCATTTT. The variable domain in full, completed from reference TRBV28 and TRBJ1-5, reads DVKVTQSSRYLVKRTGEKVFLECVQDMDHENMFWYRQDPGLGLRLIYFSYDVKMKEKGDIPEGYSVSREKKERFSLILESASTNQTSMYLCASSPPSRTQPQHFGDGTRLSIL.

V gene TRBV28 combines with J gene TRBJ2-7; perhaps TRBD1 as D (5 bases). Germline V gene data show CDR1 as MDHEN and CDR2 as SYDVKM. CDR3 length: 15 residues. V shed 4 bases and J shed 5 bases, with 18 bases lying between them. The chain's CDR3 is CASSSTVFVYHEQYF. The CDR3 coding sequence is TGTGCCAGCAGTTCGACAGTCTTTGTGTACCACGAGCAGTACTTC.

The DNA of the CDR3 is TGTGCCAGCAGTTGGCTTTCTCAGCCCCAGCATTTT. Amino acids: CASSWLSQPQHF. The genes are TRBV28 and TRBJ1-5; D uncertain. From germline, CDR1 is MDHEN and CDR2 SYDVKM. The CDR3 runs 12 residues. Trimming stripped 4 bases from V and 6 bases from J, with 7 bases between. Looking up the rest from reference TRBV28 and TRBJ1-5 gives the full variable domain: DVKVTQSSRYLVKRTGEKVFLECVQDMDHENMFWYRQDPGLGLRLIYFSYDVKMKEKGDIPEGYSVSREKKERFSLILESASTNQTSMYLCASSWLSQPQHFGDGTRLSIL.

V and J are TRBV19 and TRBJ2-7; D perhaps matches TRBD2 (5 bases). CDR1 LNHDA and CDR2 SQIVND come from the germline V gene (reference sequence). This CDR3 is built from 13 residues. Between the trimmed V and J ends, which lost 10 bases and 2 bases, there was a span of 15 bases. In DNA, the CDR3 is TGTGCCAACCGAGGAGGTGAAACCTACGAGCAGTACTTC. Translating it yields CANRGGETYEQYF.

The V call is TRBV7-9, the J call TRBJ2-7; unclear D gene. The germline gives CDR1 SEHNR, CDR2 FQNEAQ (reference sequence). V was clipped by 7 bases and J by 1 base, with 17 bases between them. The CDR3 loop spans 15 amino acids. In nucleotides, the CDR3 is TGTGCCAGCACCCAAAGCCAGGCGCCATCCTACGAGCAGTACTTC. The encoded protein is CASTQSQAPSYEQYF.

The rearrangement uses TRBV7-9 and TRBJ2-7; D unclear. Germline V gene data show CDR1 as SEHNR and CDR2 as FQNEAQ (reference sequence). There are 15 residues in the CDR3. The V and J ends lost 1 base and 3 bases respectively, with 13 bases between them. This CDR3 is CASSLVAVPNYEQYF. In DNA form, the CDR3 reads TGTGCCAGCAGCTTAGTTGCGGTACCCAACTACGAGCAGTACTTC.

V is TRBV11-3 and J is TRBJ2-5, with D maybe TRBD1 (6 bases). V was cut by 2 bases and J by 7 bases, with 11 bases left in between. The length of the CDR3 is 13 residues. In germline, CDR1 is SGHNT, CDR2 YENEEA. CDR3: CASSLSPTGTQYF. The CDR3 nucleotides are TGTGCCAGCAGCTTATCCCCGACAGGGACCCAGTACTTC.

CDR3 region: CAISDMRNEQFF. Written as DNA, the CDR3 is TGTGCCATCTCCGACATGCGCAATGAGCAGTTCTTC. The chain has TRBV27 and TRBJ2-1; D is unresolved. The V end was cut by 10 bases, the J end by 6 bases, with 13 bases between. CDR3 length: 12 residues. Per germline, CDR1 MNHEY and CDR2 SMNVEV (reference sequence).